The 15 T cell receptor beta chains presented below share a single source sample, sequenced in a study of cytomegalovirus exposure and HLA in healthy donors (dated by TCRdb to about 2017). Library preparation employed the immunoSEQ multiplex PCR assay. For the multiplex PCR, a mixture combining 60 forward primers for TCR Vbeta segments and 13 reverse primers for TCR Jbeta segments was used. TCRdb took over this immuneACCESS table, retaining in-frame rearrangements with V and J assigned. Such tables are incomplete; in checked studies, under half of the missing clones stem from an unresolved V gene, and the remainder is unexplained. For this sample there are 95,000 to 120,000 clones; about 61% appear just once. Together, the top ten hold about 8.6% of the sample. Sequencing was carried out using PBMCs. All receptors derive from a man aged 18 to 35 in good health and CMV-seropositive.

This clone was recorded a few times. The V call is TRBV19, the J call TRBJ2-7; 7 bases align to TRBD1. CDR1 and CDR2 (germline): LNHDA, SQIVND (reference sequence). The CDR3 contains 16 residues. J gave up 1 base and V 1 base, and 7 bases lay outside the gene matches. CDR3 nucleotides: TGTGCCAGTAGTATAGGGTCCGAGACAGGGTCCTACGAGCAGTACTTC. It translates to CASSIGSETGSYEQYF.

The chain has TRBV6-1 and TRBJ2-5; possible D gene TRBD1, 6 bases. Trimming pared 7 bases from V and 1 base from J, leaving 13 bases between. Germline CDR1 MNHNS, CDR2 SASEGT. This CDR3 region has 14 residues. The chain's CDR3 is CASNRDTAQETQYF. Here the CDR3 DNA reads TGTGCCAGCAACCGGGACACCGCCCAAGAGACCCAGTACTTC.

This clone has a single count. The V and J genes are TRBV7-2 and TRBJ2-3, with 7 bases matching TRBD1. V lost 5 bases, J lost 8 bases, and 7 bases stayed unmatched. CDR3 length equals 13 residues. Germline V CDR1 and CDR2: SGHTA, FQGNSA. Here the CDR3 reads CASSAVAGGTQYF. The CDR3 DNA follows: TGTGCCAGCAGCGCCGTGGCAGGGGGTACGCAGTATTTT.

This clone has a handful of counts. V usage is TRBV6-4 and J usage is TRBJ2-2; 7 bases match TRBD1. CDR1 is MRHNA, CDR2 SNTAGT, per germline. The CDR3 extends over 14 amino acids. V was pared by 8 bases and J by 6 bases, with 9 bases of the junction left unmatched. The CDR3 DNA reads TGTGCCAGCTCACCCGGGACAGACCCCGGGGAGCTGTTTTTT. Residues: CASSPGTDPGELFF.

This chain uses TRBV5-1 with TRBJ1-5, with D possibly being TRBD1 (6 bases). Looked up from germline, CDR1 is SGHRS and CDR2 is YFSETQ. The CDR3 has 14 amino acids. Trimming pared 0 bases from V and 5 bases from J, leaving 9 bases between. The CDR3 bases are TGCGCCAGCAGCTTGGACCCAGGGGATCAGCCCCAGCATTTT. It codes for CASSLDPGDQPQHF. The full variable domain, in which reference TRBV5-1 and TRBJ1-5 provide the parts outside the CDR3, is KAGVTQTPRYLIKTRGQQVTLSCSPISGHRSVSWYQQTPGQGLQFLFEYFSETQRNKGNFPGRFSGRQFSNSRSEMNVSTLELGDSALYLCASSLDPGDQPQHFGDGTRLSIL.

The chain employs TRBV6-1 and TRBJ1-1, with D possibly matching TRBD1 (5 bases). Germline values: CDR1 MNHNS, CDR2 SASEGT. The CDR3 extends over 14 amino acids. Trimming took off 6 bases at V and 1 base at J, with 12 bases between the two ends. In nucleotides, the CDR3 is TGTGCCAGCAGCCTTGGGGGGGGGAACACTGAAGCTTTCTTT. Its translation is CASSLGGGNTEAFF.

The gene calls are TRBV9 and TRBJ1-3; 10 positions agree with TRBD1. The germline CDR1 and CDR2 sequences are SGDLS and YYNGEE. The CDR3 has 16 residues. V lost 3 bases and J lost 2; bases outside the gene matches: 5. The CDR3 is CASSGPDRGPGNTIYF. CDR3 nucleotides: TGTGCCAGCAGCGGCCCCGACAGGGGGCCTGGAAACACCATATATTTT.

The chain is built from TRBV9 and TRBJ2-5; TRBD1 aligns across 7 bases. CDR1 and CDR2 from the germline V gene are SGDLS and YYNGEE. This CDR3 has 15 residues. The junction had 7 bases not matched to a gene; V was cut back by 4 bases and J by 1 base. Here the CDR3 reads CASSLTDRAQETQYF. Here the CDR3 DNA reads TGTGCCAGCAGCCTTACCGACAGGGCCCAAGAGACCCAGTACTTC.

This clone was recorded only once. This sequence joins TRBV7-9 and TRBJ1-1; D may be TRBD1 (6 bases). The CDR3 is made up of 15 amino acids. V lost 2 bases and J 1 base, leaving 11 bases between the germline ends. CDR1 SEHNR and CDR2 FQNEAQ come from the germline V gene (reference sequence). The CDR3 reads CASSLLPTGNTEAFF. CDR3 in DNA: TGTGCCAGCAGCTTACTCCCGACAGGGAACACTGAAGCTTTCTTT.

Of note for this clone: A read error may account for a junction end that differs from germline. Other DNA sequences in this sample translate to the same CDR3. V gene TRBV10-3 combines with J gene TRBJ2-2; D might be TRBD1 (7 bases). In germline, CDR1 is ENHRY, CDR2 SYGVKD. The CDR3 covers 16 residues. CDR3 protein: CAISEGSGGRGGELFF. In DNA, the CDR3 is TGTGCCATCAGTGAAGGCTCAGGGGGACGCGGCGGGGAACTGTTTTTT.

This clone was observed a single time. The chain uses TRBV27 and TRBJ2-3, with 9 nucleotides matching TRBD2. V gave up 2 bases and J gave up 0 bases; unmatched junction bases: 9. CDR1 and CDR2 (germline): MNHEY, SMNVEV (reference sequence). The CDR3 contains 18 residues. CDR3 DNA sequence: TGTGCCAGCAGTTTACTAGCGGGGTCATCCTTTAGCACAGATACGCAGTATTTT. It is translated as CASSLLAGSSFSTDTQYF.

The rearrangement joins TRBV27 to TRBJ1-4; possible D gene TRBD1, 6 bases. V gave up 6 bases and J gave up 0 bases, with 14 bases separating them. The germline V gene encodes CDR1 MNHEY and CDR2 SMNVEV (reference sequence). The CDR3 is 16 residues long. The CDR3 here is CASRGAKLATNEKLFF. The CDR3 DNA reads as TGTGCCAGCAGGGGGGCGAAACTGGCAACTAATGAAAAACTGTTTTTT.

This clone was seen just once. In DNA form, the CDR3 reads TGCGCCAGCAGCCAAGCCGACCGGACAGTCCTGAAGACCCAGTACTTC. It codes for CASSQADRTVLKTQYF. The gene calls are TRBV4-1 and TRBJ2-5; perhaps TRBD1 as D (6 bases). V lost 1 base and J lost 6, with 18 bases in between. This CDR3 is built from 16 residues. From germline, CDR1 is MGHRA and CDR2 YSYEKL.

V gene TRBV5-4 combines with J gene TRBJ2-5, with 9 nucleotides matching TRBD1. Germline V gives CDR1 SGHNT, CDR2 YYREEE (reference sequence). J gave up 5 bases and V 4 bases, and 3 bases lay outside the gene matches. This CDR3 region has 13 residues. The DNA of the CDR3 is TGTGCCAGCAGCACGGACAGGGGTGAGACCCAGTACTTC. Its protein is CASSTDRGETQYF.

The rearrangement links TRBV7-9 to TRBJ2-5, with 14 bases lining up with TRBD2. Germline lookup yields CDR1 SEHNR and CDR2 FQNEAQ (reference sequence). J was trimmed by 5 bases and V by 1 base; bases with no gene match: 3. The length of the CDR3 is 16 residues. This CDR3 reads CASSLGLAGGYETQYF. CDR3 nucleotides: TGTGCCAGCAGCTTAGGACTAGCGGGGGGGTACGAGACCCAGTACTTC.